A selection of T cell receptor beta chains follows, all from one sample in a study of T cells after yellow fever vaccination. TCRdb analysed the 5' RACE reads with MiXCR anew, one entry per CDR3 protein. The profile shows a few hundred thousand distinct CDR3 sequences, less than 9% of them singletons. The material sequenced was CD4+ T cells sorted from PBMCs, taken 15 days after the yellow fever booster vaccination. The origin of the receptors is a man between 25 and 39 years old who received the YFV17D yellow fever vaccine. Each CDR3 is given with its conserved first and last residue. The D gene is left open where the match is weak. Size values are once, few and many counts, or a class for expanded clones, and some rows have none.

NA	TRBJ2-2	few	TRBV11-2	TGTGCCAGCAGCTTAGCCACCGGGGAGCTGTTTTTT	CASSLATGELFF
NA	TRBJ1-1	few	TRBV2	TGTGCCAGCAGTGAAGCGCCGATTGTCACTGAAGCTTTCTTT	CASSEAPIVTEAFF
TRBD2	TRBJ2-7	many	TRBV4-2	TGTGCCAGCAGCCAAGTTCTAACTAGCGGGAGACACGAGCAGTACTTC	CASSQVLTSGRHEQYF
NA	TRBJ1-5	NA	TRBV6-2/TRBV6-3	TGTGCCAGCAGTTACGTGGGGCCGGGCAATCAGCCCCAGCATTTT	CASSYVGPGNQPQHF
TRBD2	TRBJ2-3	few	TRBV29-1	TGCAGCGTTGAAGACAGACTAGCGAGTAGCACAGATACGCAGTATTTT	CSVEDRLASSTDTQYF
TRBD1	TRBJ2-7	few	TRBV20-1	TGCACCCCGACAGGGGGCAACGAGCAGTACTTC	CTPTGGNEQYF
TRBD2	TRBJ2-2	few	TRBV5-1	TGCGCCAGCAGCTTGCTGTCTAGCGGGCGGAACACCGGGGAGCTGTTTTTT	CASSLLSSGRNTGELFF
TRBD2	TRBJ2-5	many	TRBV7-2	TGTGCCAGCAGCTTACAGACTAGCGGACTTTTGACCCAGTACTTC	CASSLQTSGLLTQYF
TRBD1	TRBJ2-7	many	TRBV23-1	TGCGCCAGCAGCTGTGCCGGGACAGTCTCCTACGAGCAGTACTTC	CASSCAGTVSYEQYF
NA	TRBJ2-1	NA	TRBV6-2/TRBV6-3	TGTGCCAGCCTTGGGGTTGTGGGTGAGCAGTTCTTC	CASLGVVGEQFF
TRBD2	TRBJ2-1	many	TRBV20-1	TGCAGTGCTAGAGTGGCGGGAGGGCGGTCGGCCAATGAGCAGTTCTTC	CSARVAGGRSANEQFF
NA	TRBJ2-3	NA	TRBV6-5	TGTGCCAGCAGTTACCGCAGAAGCACAGATACGCAGTATTTT	CASSYRRSTDTQYF
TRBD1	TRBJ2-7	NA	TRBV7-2	TGTGCCAGCAGCTACCCTCAGGGGGCCTACGAGCAGTACTTC	CASSYPQGAYEQYF
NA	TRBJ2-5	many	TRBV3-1	TGTGCCAGCAGCCAATTGGAGACCCAGTACTTC	CASSQLETQYF
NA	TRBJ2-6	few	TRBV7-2	TGTGCCAGCAGCTTAAGGAGGACGCTGTCTGGGGCCAACGTCCTGACTTTC	CASSLRRTLSGANVLTF
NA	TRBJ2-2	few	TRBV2	TGTGCCAGCCTTCGGACCGAAACGAACACCGGGGAGCTGTTTTTT	CASLRTETNTGELFF
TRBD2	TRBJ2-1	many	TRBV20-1	TGCAGTGCTTTCGGGGGGGGGAGCTCCTACAATGAGCAGTTCTTC	CSAFGGGSSYNEQFF
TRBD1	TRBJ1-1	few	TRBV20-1	TGCAGTGCTAGAGTCCCGGGACAGGGAATGAACACTGAAGCTTTCTTT	CSARVPGQGMNTEAFF
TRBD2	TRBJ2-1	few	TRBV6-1	TGTGCCAGCAGTCCCCGTGAGCGGGAGGCCGCGTTCTTC	CASSPREREAAFF
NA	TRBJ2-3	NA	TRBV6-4	TGTGCCAGCAGTCGGGACCTTGGGGCAGATACGCAGTATTTT	CASSRDLGADTQYF
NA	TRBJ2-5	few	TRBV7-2	TGTGCCAGCAGCCCTAGTTTTTCAGGGTTTGAGACCCAGTACTTC	CASSPSFSGFETQYF
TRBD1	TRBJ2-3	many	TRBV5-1	TGCGCCAGCAGCTTGGGGGGACAGGGATCAGATACGCAGTATTTT	CASSLGGQGSDTQYF
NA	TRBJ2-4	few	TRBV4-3	TGCGCCAGCAGCCAAGACCCACAGGGTTGGGACATTCAGTACTTC	CASSQDPQGWDIQYF
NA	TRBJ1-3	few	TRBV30	TGTGCCTGGAGGCCCCCCGCAGGAAACACCATATATTTT	CAWRPPAGNTIYF
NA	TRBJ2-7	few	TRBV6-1	TGTGCCAGCAGCTCAGTCCGCGCGGACGAGCAGTACTTC	CASSSVRADEQYF
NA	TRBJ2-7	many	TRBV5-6	TGTGCCAGCAGCTTGCGGTCATGGAGTAACCCCTACGAGCAGTACTTC	CASSLRSWSNPYEQYF
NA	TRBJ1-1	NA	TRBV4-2	TGTGCCAGCAGCCAAGATACAGCATGGAACACTGAAGCTTTCTTT	CASSQDTAWNTEAFF
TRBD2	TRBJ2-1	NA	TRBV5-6	TGTGCCAGCAGCTGGGGGTGGGGGACTAGCAAGGACAATGAGCAGTTCTTC	CASSWGWGTSKDNEQFF
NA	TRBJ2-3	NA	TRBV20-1	TGCAGTGCTAGAGAGCCACTTTTTAGAACAGATACGCAGTATTTT	CSAREPLFRTDTQYF
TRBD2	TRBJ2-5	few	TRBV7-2	TGTGCCAGCAGCTTAGTGCGGGAGCCCGGTGGGACCCAGTACTTC	CASSLVREPGGTQYF